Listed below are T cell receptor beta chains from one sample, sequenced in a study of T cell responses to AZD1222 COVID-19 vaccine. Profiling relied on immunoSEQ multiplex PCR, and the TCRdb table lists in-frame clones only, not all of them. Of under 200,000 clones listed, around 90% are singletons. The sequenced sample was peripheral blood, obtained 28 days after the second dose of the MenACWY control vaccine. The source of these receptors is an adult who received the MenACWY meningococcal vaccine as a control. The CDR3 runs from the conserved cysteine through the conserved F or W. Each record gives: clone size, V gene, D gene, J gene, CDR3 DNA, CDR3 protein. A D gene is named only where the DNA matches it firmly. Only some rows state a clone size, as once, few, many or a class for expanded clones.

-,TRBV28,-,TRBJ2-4,TGTGCCAGCATTGAATCCCGTCAGGGACTCAAAAACATTCAGTACTTC,CASIESRQGLKNIQYF
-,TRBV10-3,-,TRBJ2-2,TGTGCCATCAGTGAGTCGAGAAGCCAAGTTTATCGCACCGGGGAGCTGTTTTTT,CAISESRSQVYRTGELFF
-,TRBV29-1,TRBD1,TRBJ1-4,TGCAGCGCCAGACAGGGGGATGGACAAAAACTGTTTTTT,CSARQGDGQKLFF
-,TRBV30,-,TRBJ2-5,TGTGCCTGGACGCTAGGGCAAGAGACCCAGTACTTC,CAWTLGQETQYF
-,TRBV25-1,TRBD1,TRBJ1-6,TGTGCCAGCAGTGAAATAGGGGGCGATTCACCCCTCCACTTT,CASSEIGGDSPLHF
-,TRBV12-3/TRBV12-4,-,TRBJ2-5,TGTGCCAGCAGCCTGGTCGGGAGAGAGACCCAGTACTTC,CASSLVGRETQYF
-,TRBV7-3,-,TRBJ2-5,TGTGCCAGCAGCGCCGGGCCCAGCCTAGGGACCCAGTACTTC,CASSAGPSLGTQYF
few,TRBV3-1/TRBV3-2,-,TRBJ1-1,TGTGCCAGCAGACCCCGGACGACGAACACTGAAGCTTTCTTT,CASRPRTTNTEAFF
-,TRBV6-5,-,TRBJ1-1,TGTGCCAGCAGCCTCCTCGGATTGAACACTGAAGCTTTCTTT,CASSLLGLNTEAFF
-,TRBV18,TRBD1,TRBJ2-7,TGTGCCAGCTCACCACAGGGGGCATCCTACGAGCAGTACTTC,CASSPQGASYEQYF
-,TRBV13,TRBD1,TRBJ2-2,TGTGCCAGCAGCGCGGGACAGGGGAACACCGGGGAGCTGTTTTTT,CASSAGQGNTGELFF